A selection of T cell receptor beta chains follows, all from one sample in a study of CXCR3-negative and CXCR3-positive naive CD8 T cells. TCRdb re-called the 5' RACE reads, yielding one record per CDR3 amino acid sequence without DNA. The sample table sets out over 35,000 distinct CDR3 sequences. Sequenced material: naive CXCR3- CD8+ T cells from blood. These TCRs come from a human donor in good health. Some clones in this sample may be carry-over from other donors' samples. Both conserved end residues are part of each CDR3. The order of the fields is V gene, J gene, CDR3 protein.

v_call: TRBV5-8; j_call: TRBJ2-6; cdr3_aa: CASSQVHLTPGANVLTF
v_call: TRBV29-1; j_call: TRBJ2-7; cdr3_aa: CSAQDRGSSYEQYF
v_call: TRBV7-6; j_call: TRBJ2-7; cdr3_aa: CASSQVGQGYEQYF
v_call: TRBV5-1; j_call: TRBJ2-7; cdr3_aa: CASSWGAYEQYF
v_call: TRBV7-2; j_call: TRBJ2-7; cdr3_aa: CASSLGDSSYEQYF
v_call: TRBV15; j_call: TRBJ2-5; cdr3_aa: CATSEGTSGDQETQYF
v_call: TRBV4-3; j_call: TRBJ2-1; cdr3_aa: CASSQDWGRALNEQFF
v_call: TRBV12-3/TRBV12-4; j_call: TRBJ2-1; cdr3_aa: CASSPPSGRIHNEQFF
v_call: TRBV20-1; j_call: TRBJ2-1; cdr3_aa: CSAREVGLAGNEQFF
v_call: TRBV7-2; j_call: TRBJ2-5; cdr3_aa: CASSFPLRVGHHKETQYF
v_call: TRBV28; j_call: TRBJ2-5; cdr3_aa: CASREAETQYF
v_call: TRBV25-1; j_call: TRBJ2-7; cdr3_aa: CASSEWGQGHEQYF
v_call: TRBV12-3/TRBV12-4; j_call: TRBJ2-1; cdr3_aa: CASSPHAGAYNEQFF
v_call: TRBV20-1; j_call: TRBJ2-1; cdr3_aa: CSASGGAEREQFF
v_call: TRBV20-1; j_call: TRBJ2-3; cdr3_aa: CSARDRSGRTDTQYF
v_call: TRBV6-4; j_call: TRBJ1-1; cdr3_aa: CASSDKGNTEAFF
v_call: TRBV28; j_call: TRBJ2-2; cdr3_aa: CAGRWGGELFF
v_call: TRBV28; j_call: TRBJ2-3; cdr3_aa: CASSLYTSSADTQYF
v_call: TRBV12-3/TRBV12-4; j_call: TRBJ2-7; cdr3_aa: CASSPWDSSYEQYF
v_call: TRBV6-5; j_call: TRBJ1-1; cdr3_aa: CASSLRTGPSTEAFF
v_call: TRBV28; j_call: TRBJ2-1; cdr3_aa: CASSFFAGYGEQFF
v_call: TRBV12-3/TRBV12-4; j_call: TRBJ2-5; cdr3_aa: CASSLAGRNQETQYF
v_call: TRBV12-3/TRBV12-4; j_call: TRBJ2-2; cdr3_aa: CASSFRRAGELFF
v_call: TRBV5-1; j_call: TRBJ1-1; cdr3_aa: CASSSSWATEAFF
v_call: TRBV24-1; j_call: TRBJ2-1; cdr3_aa: CATSESRDRPGGGQFF
v_call: TRBV14; j_call: TRBJ2-3; cdr3_aa: CASSQGVFTDTQYF
v_call: TRBV12-3/TRBV12-4; j_call: TRBJ2-2; cdr3_aa: CASSFRGIPGELFF
v_call: TRBV6-5; j_call: TRBJ2-5; cdr3_aa: CAIGDPAGGETQYF
v_call: TRBV5-1; j_call: TRBJ2-5; cdr3_aa: CASSPGETQYF
v_call: TRBV11-2; j_call: TRBJ1-1; cdr3_aa: CASSLRGPEAFF
v_call: TRBV14; j_call: TRBJ1-3; cdr3_aa: CASSQARLSGNTIYF
v_call: TRBV20-1; j_call: TRBJ2-7; cdr3_aa: CSARDSGTSGPPYEQYF
v_call: TRBV10-1; j_call: TRBJ2-1; cdr3_aa: CASSDGLGPNRMNEQFF
v_call: TRBV29-1; j_call: TRBJ2-7; cdr3_aa: CSVEVEGSSYEQYF
v_call: TRBV3-1; j_call: TRBJ1-1; cdr3_aa: CASSATGAATEAFF
v_call: TRBV6-5; j_call: TRBJ2-2; cdr3_aa: CASNSGSNTGELFF
v_call: TRBV12-3/TRBV12-4; j_call: TRBJ2-2; cdr3_aa: CASLSSENTGELFF
v_call: TRBV29-1; j_call: TRBJ2-1; cdr3_aa: CSPGTGEGTSGRIFRSYNEQFF
v_call: TRBV15; j_call: TRBJ1-6; cdr3_aa: CATSDRDNSPLHF
v_call: TRBV4-1; j_call: TRBJ2-5; cdr3_aa: CASSQDPPGLAGIRETQYF
v_call: TRBV29-1; j_call: TRBJ2-5; cdr3_aa: CSVEDPGGVGGETQYF
v_call: TRBV13; j_call: TRBJ2-7; cdr3_aa: CASSNRDRFYEQYF
v_call: TRBV7-6; j_call: TRBJ2-5; cdr3_aa: CASSYPVTSETQYF
v_call: TRBV7-9; j_call: TRBJ2-7; cdr3_aa: CASSLAAGRSYEQYF
v_call: TRBV12-3/TRBV12-4; j_call: TRBJ2-1; cdr3_aa: CASSFSYNEQFF
v_call: TRBV10-2; j_call: TRBJ2-3; cdr3_aa: CASSEAGGRFTDTQYF
v_call: TRBV28; j_call: TRBJ2-1; cdr3_aa: CASSFSLNEQFF
v_call: TRBV15; j_call: TRBJ2-2; cdr3_aa: CATSKSRGDAGELFF
v_call: TRBV28; j_call: TRBJ1-6; cdr3_aa: CASSPPRGGVHF
v_call: TRBV12-3/TRBV12-4; j_call: TRBJ2-1; cdr3_aa: CASSPGIEQFF
v_call: TRBV7-5; j_call: TRBJ2-5; cdr3_aa: CISVSEAWRLAAHYQETQYF
v_call: TRBV28; j_call: TRBJ2-3; cdr3_aa: CASSLRPGTDTQYF
v_call: TRBV20-1; j_call: TRBJ1-1; cdr3_aa: CSAVNPGTALYGTEAFF
v_call: TRBV20-1; j_call: TRBJ1-1; cdr3_aa: CSAKRGGVETEAFF
v_call: TRBV7-7; j_call: TRBJ2-1; cdr3_aa: CASSMTPTDYNEQFF